The text below deals with one T cell receptor beta chain. This entry comes from a study of blood T cell repertoires in COVID-19. Study in general: Whether acute or convalescent, the COVID-19 samples came from the United States, Italy and Spain. PBMCs, B-cell-depleted T cells, or T cells provided the cDNA or gDNA that made up the material.

Authors' analysis steps: Nucleated cell number was recorded as an estimate derived from reference gene primer amplification. The method was immunoSEQ multiplex PCR; TCRdb's version includes in-frame clones alone and lacks a portion of them. D and trimming were read from the DNA, whereas the V and J calls and clone size are those reported in that table. The sample shows about 81,000 clones, approximately 78% of them seen only once. The junction had 7 bases not matched to a gene; V was cut back by 3 bases and J by 4 bases. The CDR3 runs 15 residues. Germline V gives CDR1 SGHRS, CDR2 YFSETQ. Material: peripheral blood. The receptor was isolated from a human donor in a cohort sampled during active COVID-19. The chain recombines TRBV5-1 with TRBJ2-3, with 8 bases lining up with TRBD1. CDR3 amino acids: CASSWDPGGADTQYF. The DNA of the CDR3 is TGCGCCAGCAGCTGGGATCCAGGGGGCGCAGATACGCAGTATTTT.